This TCR beta chain was recorded in a study of T cell responses to AZD1222 COVID-19 vaccine (dated by TCRdb to 2020 to 2023). General notes on the study: A total of roughly 240 trial participants underwent TCR sequencing, of whom roughly 210 received two doses of AZD1222 and about 25 received two doses of the MenACWY control vaccine. Trial participants were enrolled by age into subgroups of 18-55, 56-69 and 70-plus years, and around 150, 29 and 61 TCR-sequenced participants, respectively, were included in these subgroups.

Points the paper makes about the study in general: Reportedly, almost half of the unique spike-specific TCRs recognized epitopes lying outside the regions that are mutated in the B.1.351 and B.1.1.7 variants. Because no day 14 peak-response samples were available, repertoires were characterized only after the peak T cell response. Participants were mostly white British, with more females than males. The authors suggested clonal diversity may have been underestimated. The whole spike protein was spanned by vaccine-associated CD4 TCRs, and dominant responses were seen in regions 160-218 and 743-854. In the small 56-69-year group, the increase in depth fell short of significance, most likely because of low power. Conclusions about previously exposed vaccinees are limited, since just 5 to 7 AZD1222 recipients were seropositive for SARS-CoV-2 at baseline. After two AZD1222 doses, spike-specific TCR breadth and depth were significantly higher than at day 0 and than in MenACWY recipients.

At the junction V is shortened by 5 bases and J by 2 bases, with 9 bases in between. According to the germline V gene (reference sequence), CDR1 reads LGHDT and CDR2 reads YNNKEL. The CDR3 numbers 13 residues from cysteine through phenylalanine. The sequence is cut down to CDR3 DNA, 39 bases in frame from base 1. The CDR3 regions of human TCRbeta chains were analyzed by immunosequencing. The original methods were these. TCRs in the repertoires were matched against a reference library of SARS-CoV-2-specific TCRs that had been generated with the MIRA antigen-specificity platform. Breadth was defined as the fraction of unique TCRs that were SARS-CoV-2-associated. Depth was defined as the fraction of total T cells that were SARS-CoV-2-associated. Using the MIRA data, every spike-specific TCR was mapped to the spike region that the TCR reacted to and assigned to either a CD4 or a CD8 class. Log10-transformed breadth and depth values were compared by one-way ANOVA with Sidak's multiple comparisons tests. The source is immuneACCESS, and TCRdb retained only in-frame sequences with V and J called. Part of the clones is not carried over; for the studies checked, unresolved V genes explain less than half of this, and the remainder is unexplained. V, J and clone size are those of that table, while D and trimming were read from the DNA. For this sample there are about 160,000 clones; roughly 88% appear just once. The ten largest clonotypes hold more than 4% of the sample.

The sample's time point label, decoded: about 28 days (+/-7) after the second vaccine dose. AZD1222 recipients given second doses at about 4 weeks or at about 12 weeks were pooled, since spike-specific TCR depth and breadth were not found to differ between the two schedules. Vaccinee samples were obtained from the UK trials COV001 and COV002, which included a single-blind randomized controlled phase 2/3 trial of AZD1222 (ChAdOx1 nCoV-19) in healthy adults. For TCRbeta chain sequencing, PBMC samples were collected from trial participants at day 0 and at day 28 after the second dose. For this clone: This clone's antigen is unknown. Per-base quality was not reported, and no clone a single base away is much larger than it.

This clonotype originated in an adult who received the AZD1222 COVID-19 vaccine. This specimen was peripheral blood, taken 28 days after the second AZD1222 dose. This chain joins TRBV3-1 (or the pseudogene TRBV3-2) to TRBJ1-1; the D gene assignment is ambiguous. The nucleotides read TGTGCCAGCAGCGGACTCTTAAACACTGAAGCTTTCTTT. This yields the protein CASSGLLNTEAFF.